This passage covers 14 T cell receptor beta chains from one sample sequenced in a study of cytomegalovirus exposure and HLA in healthy donors. Vbeta (60) and Jbeta (13) primers were used in the PCR. Some clones are missing from TCRdb's copy, which holds only in-frame ones; the method was immunoSEQ multiplex PCR. This table has 100,000 or so clones, roughly four fifths appearing once. The material sequenced was PBMCs. The receptors come from a man aged 35 to 55 in good health and CMV-seronegative.

CDR3 loop: CASSYGGGAQNEQFF. Here the CDR3 DNA reads TGTGCCAGCAGTTACGGCGGGGGGGCCCAGAATGAGCAGTTCTTC. The chain combines TRBV6-5 with TRBJ2-1; 9 positions agree with TRBD2. Germline CDR1 is MNHEY and CDR2 is SVGAGI. There are 15 residues in the CDR3. The V and J ends lost 2 bases and 7 bases, in that order; junction bases with no gene match: 6.

This chain connects TRBV9 to TRBJ2-1; a weak D match, TRBD2 (5 bases). Trimming removed 3 bases at V and 8 bases at J, with 15 bases between. The CDR3 contains 14 residues. CDR1 is SGDLS and CDR2 is YYNGEE in the germline V gene. Written as DNA, the CDR3 is TGTGCCAGCAGCGCAGGTGGTGTGGAGGATGAGCAGTTCTTC. Translating it yields CASSAGGVEDEQFF.

This sequence joins TRBV2 and TRBJ2-1; TRBD1 aligns across 8 bases. V gave up 7 bases and J gave up 13 bases; unmatched junction bases: 15. This CDR3 has 14 amino acids. CDR1 SNHLY and CDR2 FYNNEI come from the germline V gene. CDR3 loop: CASTSPDRVGPQFF. The CDR3 nucleotides are TGTGCCAGCACATCCCCGGACAGGGTAGGTCCACAGTTCTTC.

The V call is TRBV5-1, the J call TRBJ2-1, with D maybe TRBD1 (6 bases). The germline V gene has CDR1 SGHRS and CDR2 YFSETQ. Trimming cost V 4 bases and J 3 bases, with 17 bases left between them. This CDR3 is built from 16 residues. The CDR3 loop reads CASSPTRTEIYNEQFF. CDR3 bases: TGCGCCAGCAGCCCCACCCGGACAGAGATCTACAATGAGCAGTTCTTC.

The chain joins TRBV5-6 to TRBJ2-5; 7 nucleotides agree with TRBD1. This CDR3 is 13 amino acids long. The J segment lost 5 bases and the V segment lost 2 bases, leaving 3 bases of the junction unmatched. Germline V CDR1 and CDR2: SGHDT, YYEEEE. The CDR3 nucleotides are TGTGCCAGCAGCTTATCCAGGGGGGAGACCCAGTACTTC. Its translation: CASSLSRGETQYF.

The chain links TRBV5-1 to TRBJ2-7; 10 bases agree with TRBD2. V was clipped by 6 bases and J by 3 bases; unmatched bases: 15. The germline V gene encodes CDR1 SGHRS and CDR2 YFSETQ. The CDR3 has 17 amino acids. The chain's CDR3 is CASTKLDSGGPYYEQYF. As DNA, the CDR3 is TGCGCCAGCACAAAACTCGATAGCGGGGGGCCTTACTACGAGCAGTACTTC.

CDR3 sequence reads: CASSRTKGGIGTQYF. CDR3 nucleotides: TGTGCCAGTAGCCGAACTAAAGGGGGCATAGGTACGCAGTATTTT. The chain joins TRBV21-1 to TRBJ2-3; TRBD1 is the table's D call, not checked against the DNA. TRBV21-1 is labeled a pseudogene. The length of the CDR3 is 15 residues.

The sample holds a few counts of this clone. One junction end disagrees with the germline gene, perhaps due to a read error. The chain links TRBV19 to TRBJ1-1, with D perhaps matching TRBD1 (5 bases). The CDR3 extends over 16 amino acids. From germline, CDR1 is LNHDA and CDR2 SQIVND (reference sequence). The CDR3 loop reads CASSGGVSGMKTEAFF. The CDR3 DNA reads TGTGCCAGTAGTGGGGGGGTTTCGGGGATGAAGACTGAAGCTTTCTTT.

The chain employs TRBV5-1 and TRBJ1-1; D remains unclear. The V gene lost 6 bases and the J gene lost 1 base, with 10 bases spanning the gap. This CDR3 contains 13 residues. Germline CDR1 is SGHRS and CDR2 is YFSETQ. Here the CDR3 reads CASTGHENTEAFF. For the CDR3, the DNA is TGCGCCAGCACTGGGCACGAGAACACTGAAGCTTTCTTT.

The chain carries TRBV29-1 and TRBJ2-5; 8 bases line up with TRBD2. The CDR3 runs to 14 residues. The V and J ends lost 7 bases and 2 bases, in that order; junction bases with no gene match: 9. Germline V gives CDR1 SQVTM, CDR2 ANQGSEA. The CDR3 loop reads CSAGLVLSQETQYF. CDR3 DNA sequence: TGCAGCGCGGGACTAGTGCTAAGTCAAGAGACCCAGTACTTC.

The chain links TRBV13 to TRBJ2-5; D may be TRBD2 (6 bases). The better agreement between TRBJ2-7 and the DNA end casts doubt on the J call. Germline V gene data show CDR1 as PRHDT and CDR2 as FYEKMQ (reference sequence). The CDR3 is 16 amino acids. CDR3 nucleotides: TGTGCCAGCACCTCAGTCCCCGGGGGACGGCTCTACGAGCAGTACTTC. Protein product: CASTSVPGGRLYEQYF.

The V and J genes are TRBV28 and TRBJ1-1; 9 nucleotides line up with TRBD1. The J segment lost 4 bases and the V segment lost 4 bases, leaving 10 bases of the junction unmatched. This CDR3 spans 16 amino acids. Germline loops: CDR1 MDHEN, CDR2 SYDVKM. The CDR3 DNA follows: TGTGCCAGCAGTTCTACCGGGACAGGGATCGGCACTGAAGCTTTCTTT. Amino acid sequence: CASSSTGTGIGTEAFF.

This clone appeared once. The chain employs TRBV28 and TRBJ1-1, with 9 bases fitting TRBD1. The length of the CDR3 is 19 residues. The J segment lost 1 base and the V segment lost 3 bases, leaving 15 bases of the junction unmatched. Germline V gives CDR1 MDHEN, CDR2 SYDVKM. The CDR3 here is CASSLGQGKFYRRNTEAFF. CDR3 DNA: TGTGCCAGCAGTTTGGGACAGGGCAAGTTCTACAGGCGGAACACTGAAGCTTTCTTT.

V is TRBV29-1 and J is TRBJ1-2; 10 nucleotides line up with TRBD1. Trimming took 7 bases from V and 4 from J; bases not matched to a gene: 6. Germline CDR1 reads SQVTM; CDR2 reads ANQGSEA. The CDR3 covers 13 residues. CDR3 sequence (DNA): TGCAGCGCCGGGACAGGGGCCGTCTATGGCTACACCTTC. It translates to CSAGTGAVYGYTF.